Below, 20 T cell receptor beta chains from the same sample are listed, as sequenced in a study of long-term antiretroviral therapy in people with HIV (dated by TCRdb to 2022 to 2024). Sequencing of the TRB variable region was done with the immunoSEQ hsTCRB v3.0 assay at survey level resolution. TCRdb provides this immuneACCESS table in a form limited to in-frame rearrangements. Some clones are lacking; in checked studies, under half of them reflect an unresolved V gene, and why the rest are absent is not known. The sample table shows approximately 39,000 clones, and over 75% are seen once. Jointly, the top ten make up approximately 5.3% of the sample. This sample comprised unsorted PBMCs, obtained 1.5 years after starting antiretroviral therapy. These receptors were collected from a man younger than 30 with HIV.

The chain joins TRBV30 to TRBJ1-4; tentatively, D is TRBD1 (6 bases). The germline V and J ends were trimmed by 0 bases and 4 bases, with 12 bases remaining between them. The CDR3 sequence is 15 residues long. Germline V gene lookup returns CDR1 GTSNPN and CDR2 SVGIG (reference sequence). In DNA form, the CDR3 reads TGTGCCTGGAGTGTACCGACAGGCCATAATGAAAAACTGTTTTTT. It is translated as CAWSVPTGHNEKLFF.

This CDR3 is CASSVGTGVQGEQYF. The CDR3 coding sequence is TGTGCCAGCAGCGTGGGGACAGGGGTTCAGGGCGAGCAGTACTTC. This chain joins TRBV5-4 and TRBJ2-7; 10 bases match TRBD1. The CDR3 has 15 residues. The junction had 10 bases not matched to a gene; V was cut back by 4 bases and J by 6 bases. Germline lookup yields CDR1 SGHNT and CDR2 YYREEE (reference sequence).

CDR3 nucleotide sequence: TGCGCCAGCAGCCACGGGACAGGGGACGGCTACACCTTC. Protein sequence: CASSHGTGDGYTF. The rearrangement joins TRBV5-1 to TRBJ1-2; 10 bases line up with TRBD1. The junction had 5 bases not matched to a gene; V was cut back by 4 bases and J by 8 bases. The germline gives CDR1 SGHRS, CDR2 YFSETQ. This CDR3 is 13 amino acids long.

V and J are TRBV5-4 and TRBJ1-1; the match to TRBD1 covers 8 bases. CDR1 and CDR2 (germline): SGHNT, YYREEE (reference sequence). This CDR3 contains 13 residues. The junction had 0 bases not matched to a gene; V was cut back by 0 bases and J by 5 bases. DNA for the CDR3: TGTGCCAGCAGCTTGGACAGGGGGACTGAAGCTTTCTTT. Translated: CASSLDRGTEAFF.

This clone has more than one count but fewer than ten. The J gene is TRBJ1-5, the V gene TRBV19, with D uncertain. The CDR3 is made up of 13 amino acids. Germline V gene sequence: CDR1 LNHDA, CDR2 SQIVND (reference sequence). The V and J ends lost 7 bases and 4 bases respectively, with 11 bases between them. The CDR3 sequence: CASNRRENQPQHF. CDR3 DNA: TGTGCCAGTAACCGGAGGGAAAATCAGCCCCAGCATTTT.

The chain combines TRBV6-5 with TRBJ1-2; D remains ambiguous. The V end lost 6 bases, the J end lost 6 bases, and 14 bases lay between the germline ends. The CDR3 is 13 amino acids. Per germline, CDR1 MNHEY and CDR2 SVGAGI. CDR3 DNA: TGTGCCAGCAGCTCCCCGAAGTATAATGGCTACACCTTC. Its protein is CASSSPKYNGYTF.

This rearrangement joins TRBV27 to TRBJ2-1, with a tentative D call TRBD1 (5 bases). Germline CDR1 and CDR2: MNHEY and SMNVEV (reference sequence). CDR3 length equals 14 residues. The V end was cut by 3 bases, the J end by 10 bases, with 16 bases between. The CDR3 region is CASSFQQVWKEQFF. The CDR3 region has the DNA TGTGCCAGCAGTTTCCAACAGGTGTGGAAAGAGCAGTTCTTC.

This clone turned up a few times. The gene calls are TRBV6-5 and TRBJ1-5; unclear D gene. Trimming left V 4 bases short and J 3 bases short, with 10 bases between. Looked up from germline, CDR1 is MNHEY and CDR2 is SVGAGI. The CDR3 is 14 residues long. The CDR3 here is CASSSVQNNQPQHF. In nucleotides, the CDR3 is TGTGCCAGCAGTTCTGTACAGAACAATCAGCCCCAGCATTTT.

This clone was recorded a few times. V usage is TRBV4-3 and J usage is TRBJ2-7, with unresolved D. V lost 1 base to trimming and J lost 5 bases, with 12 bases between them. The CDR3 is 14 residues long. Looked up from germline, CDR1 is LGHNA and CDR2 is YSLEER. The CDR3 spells CASSQGKGMDEQYF. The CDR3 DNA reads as TGCGCCAGCAGCCAAGGTAAAGGGATGGACGAGCAGTACTTC.

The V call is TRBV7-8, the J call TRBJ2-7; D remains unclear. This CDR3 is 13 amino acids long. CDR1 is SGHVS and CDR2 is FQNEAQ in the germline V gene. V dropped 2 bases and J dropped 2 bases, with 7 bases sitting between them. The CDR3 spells CASSLRLAYEQYF. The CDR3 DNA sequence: TGTGCCAGCAGCTTAAGGTTGGCCTACGAGCAGTACTTC.

CDR3 sequence (DNA): TGTGCCAGTAGCCCCAGGTCCCACAATCAGCCCCAGCATTTT. Its protein is CASSPRSHNQPQHF. The genes are TRBV19 and TRBJ1-5; no reliable D call. V was trimmed by 6 bases and J by 3 bases, leaving 12 bases between them. The V gene's germline CDR1 is LNHDA and CDR2 SQIVND (reference sequence). CDR3 size: 14 residues.

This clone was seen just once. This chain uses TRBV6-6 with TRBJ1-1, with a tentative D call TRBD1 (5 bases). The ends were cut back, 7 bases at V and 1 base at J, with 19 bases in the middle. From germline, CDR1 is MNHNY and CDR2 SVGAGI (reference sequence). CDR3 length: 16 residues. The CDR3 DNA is TGTGCCAGCAACAGAGGGGCGTCGGTTTGGAACACTGAAGCTTTCTTT. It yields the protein CASNRGASVWNTEAFF.

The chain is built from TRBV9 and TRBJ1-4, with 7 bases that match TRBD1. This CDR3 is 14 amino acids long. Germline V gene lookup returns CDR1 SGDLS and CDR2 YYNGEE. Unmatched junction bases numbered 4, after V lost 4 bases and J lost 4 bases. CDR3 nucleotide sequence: TGTGCCAGCAGCATGACAGGGAGTAATGAAAAACTGTTTTTT. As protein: CASSMTGSNEKLFF.

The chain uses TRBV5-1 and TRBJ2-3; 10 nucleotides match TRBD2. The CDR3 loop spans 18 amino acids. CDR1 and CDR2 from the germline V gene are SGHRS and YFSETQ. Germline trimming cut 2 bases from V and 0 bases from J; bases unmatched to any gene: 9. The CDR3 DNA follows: TGCGCCAGCAGCTTCTTAGCGGGAGGAGTCTCTAGCACAGATACGCAGTATTTT. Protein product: CASSFLAGGVSSTDTQYF.

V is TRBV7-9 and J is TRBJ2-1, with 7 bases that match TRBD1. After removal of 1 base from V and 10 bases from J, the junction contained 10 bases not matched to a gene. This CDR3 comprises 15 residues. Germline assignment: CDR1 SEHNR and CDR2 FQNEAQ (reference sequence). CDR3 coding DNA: TGTGCCAGCAGCTTAGGCTCCGGGACAGTCACCGAGCAGTTCTTC. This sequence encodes CASSLGSGTVTEQFF. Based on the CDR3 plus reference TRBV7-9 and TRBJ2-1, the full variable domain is DTGVSQNPRHKITKRGQNVTFRCDPISEHNRLYWYRQTLGQGPEFLTYFQNEAQLEKSRLLSDRFSAERPKGSFSTLEIQRTEQGDSAMYLCASSLGSGTVTEQFFGPGTRLTVL.

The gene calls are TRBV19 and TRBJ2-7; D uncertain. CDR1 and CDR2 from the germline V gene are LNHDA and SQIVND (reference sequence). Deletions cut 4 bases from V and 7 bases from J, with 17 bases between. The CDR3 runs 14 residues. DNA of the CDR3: TGTGCCAGTAGTAACCCTCATCCCGACTGGGAGCAGTACTTC. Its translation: CASSNPHPDWEQYF.

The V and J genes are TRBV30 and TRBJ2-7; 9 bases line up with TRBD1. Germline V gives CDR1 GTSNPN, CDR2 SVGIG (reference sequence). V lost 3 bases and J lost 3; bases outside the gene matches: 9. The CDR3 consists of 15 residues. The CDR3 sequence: CAWRARDREYYEQYF. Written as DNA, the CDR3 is TGTGCCTGGAGGGCCCGGGACAGGGAGTACTACGAGCAGTACTTC.

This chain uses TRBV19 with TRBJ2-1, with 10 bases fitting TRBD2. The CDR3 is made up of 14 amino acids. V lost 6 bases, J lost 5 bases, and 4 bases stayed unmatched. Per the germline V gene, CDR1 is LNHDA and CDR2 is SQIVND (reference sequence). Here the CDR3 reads CASRASGGHNEQFF. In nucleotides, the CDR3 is TGTGCCAGTAGAGCTAGCGGGGGCCACAATGAGCAGTTCTTC. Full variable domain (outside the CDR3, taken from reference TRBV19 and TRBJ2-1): DGGITQSPKYLFRKEGQNVTLSCEQNLNHDAMYWYRQDPGQGLRLIYYSQIVNDFQKGDIAEGYSVSREKKESFPLTVTSAQKNPTAFYLCASRASGGHNEQFFGPGTRLTVL.

The CDR3 protein is CAWSRDRGPYNEQFF. The CDR3 bases are TGTGCCTGGAGTCGCGACAGGGGGCCTTACAATGAGCAGTTCTTC. This sequence joins TRBV30 and TRBJ2-1, with 10 bases matching TRBD1. V lost 2 bases, J lost 4 bases, and 5 bases stayed unmatched. The CDR3 covers 15 residues. Germline CDR1 reads GTSNPN; CDR2 reads SVGIG (reference sequence).

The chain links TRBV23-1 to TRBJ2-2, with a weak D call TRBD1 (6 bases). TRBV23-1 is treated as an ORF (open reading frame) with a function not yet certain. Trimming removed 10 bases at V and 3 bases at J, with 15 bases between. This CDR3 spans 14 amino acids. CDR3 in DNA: TGCGCCACCAGACAGGACAGTGACACCGGGGAGCTGTTTTTT. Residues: CATRQDSDTGELFF.